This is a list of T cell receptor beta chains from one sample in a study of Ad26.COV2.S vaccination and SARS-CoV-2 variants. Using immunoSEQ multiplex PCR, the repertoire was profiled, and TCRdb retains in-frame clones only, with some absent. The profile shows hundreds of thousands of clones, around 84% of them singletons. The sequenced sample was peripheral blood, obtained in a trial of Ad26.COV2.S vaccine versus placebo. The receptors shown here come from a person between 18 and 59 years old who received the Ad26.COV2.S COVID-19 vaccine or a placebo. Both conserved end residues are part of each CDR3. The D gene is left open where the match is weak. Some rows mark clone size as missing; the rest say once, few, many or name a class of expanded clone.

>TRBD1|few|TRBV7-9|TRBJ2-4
TGTGCCAGCAGCGTTACAGGGGCAGCCAAAAACATTCAGTACTTC
CASSVTGAAKNIQYF
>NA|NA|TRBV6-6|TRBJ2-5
TGTGCCAGCAGTTACGAGGGGTACCAAGAGACCCAGTACTTC
CASSYEGYQETQYF
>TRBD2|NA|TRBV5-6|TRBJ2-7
TGTGCCAGCACCTTTGGACTAGCCGACGAGCAGTACTTC
CASTFGLADEQYF
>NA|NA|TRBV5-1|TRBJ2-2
TGCGCCAGCAGCCTGCCCCCCGGGACAACTACTTCGAACACCGGGGAGCTGTTTTTT
CASSLPPGTTTSNTGELFF
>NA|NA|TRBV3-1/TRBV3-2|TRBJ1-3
TGTGCCAGCAGCCAGGGCCAGGAGAACCCTGGAAACACCATATATTTT
CASSQGQENPGNTIYF
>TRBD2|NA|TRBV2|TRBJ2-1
TGTGCCAGCAGCCCCGGGACTAGCGGGTACAATGAGCAGTTCTTC
CASSPGTSGYNEQFF
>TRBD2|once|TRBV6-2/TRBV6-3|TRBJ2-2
TGTGCCAGCAGTTATTTCTACGATCGGGGACTAGCGGGGGAAAACACCGGGGAGCTGTTTTTT
CASSYFYDRGLAGENTGELFF
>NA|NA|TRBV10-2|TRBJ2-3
TGCGCCAGCAGACCGGGACTGAGCACAGATACGCAGTATTTT
CASRPGLSTDTQYF
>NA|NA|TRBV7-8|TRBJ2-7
TGTGCCAGCAGCTTGGGCGGCCCGATACCCTACGAGCAGTACTTC
CASSLGGPIPYEQYF
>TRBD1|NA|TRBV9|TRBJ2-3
TGTGCCAGCAGCGTAGGGGGCCGGACAGGGGATGCAGATACGCAGTATTTT
CASSVGGRTGDADTQYF
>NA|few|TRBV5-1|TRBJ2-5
TGCGCCAGCAGCTTGGAAGAGACCCAGTACTTC
CASSLEETQYF
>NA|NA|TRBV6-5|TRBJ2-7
TGTGCCAGCAGTTACTGGGGGGCCTATGGGGAGCAGTACTTC
CASSYWGAYGEQYF
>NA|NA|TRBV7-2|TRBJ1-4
TGTGCCAGCAGCTTGAACACAGGGAATGAAAAACTGTTTTTT
CASSLNTGNEKLFF
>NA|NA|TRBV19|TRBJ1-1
TGTGCCAGTAGTATTTCGCCGGCCTTGAACACTGAAGCTTTCTTT
CASSISPALNTEAFF
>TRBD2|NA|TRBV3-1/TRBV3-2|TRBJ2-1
TGTGCCAGCAGCCAGACGGGGACTAGCGGCTACAATGAGCAGTTCTTC
CASSQTGTSGYNEQFF
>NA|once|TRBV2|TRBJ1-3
TGTGCCAGCAGCCCGGACTACTCTGGAAACACCATATATTTT
CASSPDYSGNTIYF
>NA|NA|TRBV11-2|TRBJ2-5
TGTGCCAGCAGCTTAGGAGGTAGCAGTGAGACCCAGTACTTC
CASSLGGSSETQYF
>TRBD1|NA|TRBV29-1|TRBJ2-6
TGCAGCGTTGAGGTTTACTTACAGGGGGCGCGGGGGGCCAACGTCCTGACTTTC
CSVEVYLQGARGANVLTF
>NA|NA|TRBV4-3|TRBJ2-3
TGCGCCAGCAGCCAAGACGCCGCTCAACCTAGCACAGATACGCAGTATTTT
CASSQDAAQPSTDTQYF
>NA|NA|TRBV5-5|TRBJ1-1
TGTGCCAGCAGCTTGGGGACAGAAATAATGAACACTGAAGCTTTCTTT
CASSLGTEIMNTEAFF
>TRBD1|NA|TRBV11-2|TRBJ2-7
TGTGCCAGCAGCTTAGTAGGACAGGGCTACGAGCAGTACTTC
CASSLVGQGYEQYF
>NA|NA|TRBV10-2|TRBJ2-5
TGCGCCAGCAAACAGAAAGAGACCCAGTACTTC
CASKQKETQYF
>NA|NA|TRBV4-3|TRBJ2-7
TGCGCCAGCAGCCAAGTGACTGGTGGAGGAAGGAACTACGAGCAGTACTTC
CASSQVTGGGRNYEQYF
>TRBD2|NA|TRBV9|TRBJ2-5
TGTGCCAGCAGCGCAGGACCCAGCGGGATTTTAGAGGAGACCCAGTACTTC
CASSAGPSGILEETQYF
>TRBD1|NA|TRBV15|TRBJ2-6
TGTGCCACCAGCAGAGACCCCCCCGGGACAGTCTCTGGGGCCAACGTCCTGACTTTC
CATSRDPPGTVSGANVLTF
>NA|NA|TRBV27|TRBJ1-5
TGTGCCAGCAGTAAAAGGCCCCAGCCCCAGCATTTT
CASSKRPQPQHF
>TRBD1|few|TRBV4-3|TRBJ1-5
TGCGCCAGCAGCCAAGAATGGTCGACAGGGAATCAGCCCCAGCATTTT
CASSQEWSTGNQPQHF
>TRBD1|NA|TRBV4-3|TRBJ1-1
TGCGCCAGCAGCCAAGATTACAGGGGGAACACTGAAGCTTTCTTT
CASSQDYRGNTEAFF
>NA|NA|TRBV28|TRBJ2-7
TGTGCCAGCAGTTGGGGTAGCTCCTACGAGCAGTACTTC
CASSWGSSYEQYF
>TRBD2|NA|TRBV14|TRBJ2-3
TGTGCCAGCAGCCAAAGAGCTAGCGGGGGACGCACAGATACGCAGTATTTT
CASSQRASGGRTDTQYF
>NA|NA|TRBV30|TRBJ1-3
TGTGCCTGGAGTAGCTGGGGCGGCTCTGGAAACACCATATATTTT
CAWSSWGGSGNTIYF
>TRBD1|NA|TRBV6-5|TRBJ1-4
TGTGCCAGCAGCCAGGACAGGGCTGGTGAAAAACTGTTTTTT
CASSQDRAGEKLFF
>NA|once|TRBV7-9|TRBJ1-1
TGTGCCAGCAGCTTTTTGGGCGGAGGGGCTTTCTTT
CASSFLGGGAFF
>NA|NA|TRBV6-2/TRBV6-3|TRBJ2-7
TGTGCCAGCAGTTACGCCTACGAGCAGTACTTC
CASSYAYEQYF
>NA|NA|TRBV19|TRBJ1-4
TGTGCCAGTACTCCGGTCAATACTAATGAAAAACTGTTTTTT
CASTPVNTNEKLFF